These 5 T cell receptor beta chains originate from one sample sequenced in a study of identical twins. A single record per CDR3 protein comes from TCRdb applying MiXCR to the 5' RACE reads. The sample includes fewer than 500,000 distinct CDR3 sequences, about 13% seen only once; the top ten take more than 0.8%. The same specimen was also included in a second study, on yellow fever vaccine responses in identical twins.

Input material: CD4+ T cells sorted from blood. These receptors originate from a woman aged 18-35 years in good health.

This clonotype was detected ten times or more. The chain recombines TRBV12-3 or TRBV12-4 with TRBJ1-3; the D is unclear. Trimming left V 1 base short and J 3 bases short, with 16 bases between. This CDR3 is 17 amino acids long. This CDR3 reads CASSLEPRMTDGNTIYF. CDR3 sequence (DNA): TGTGCCAGCAGTTTAGAGCCGAGGATGACTGATGGAAACACCATATATTTT.

The CDR3 DNA sequence: TGTGCCAGCAGTAACCCCGGGACATATAACTATGGCTACACCTTC. Encoded protein: CASSNPGTYNYGYTF. The chain is built from TRBV28 and TRBJ1-2, with a weak D call TRBD1 (6 bases). V lost 5 bases and J 1 base, leaving 14 bases between the germline ends. CDR1 MDHEN and CDR2 SYDVKM come from the germline V gene. This CDR3 has 15 amino acids.

The sample holds a few counts of this clonotype. The chain joins TRBV10-3 to TRBJ2-3, with TRBD2 identical over 12 bases. Germline trimming cut 6 bases from V and 7 bases from J; bases unmatched to any gene: 5. The length of the CDR3 is 14 residues. CDR1 and CDR2 (germline): ENHRY, SYGVKD. CDR3: CAISEGLAGYTQYF. The CDR3 DNA sequence: TGTGCCATCAGCGAAGGACTAGCGGGATATACGCAGTATTTT.

The chain links TRBV7-2 to TRBJ2-3; 9 nucleotides agree with TRBD2. Looked up from germline, CDR1 is SGHTA and CDR2 is FQGNSA. CDR3 length equals 15 residues. V lost 2 bases and J lost 4; bases outside the gene matches: 4. The CDR3 sequence is CASSLIAGAADTQYF. CDR3 DNA: TGTGCCAGCAGCTTAATAGCGGGGGCGGCAGATACGCAGTATTTT.

This clonotype was counted between two and nine times. The chain couples TRBV11-2 to TRBJ2-7; D uncertain. In germline, CDR1 is SGHAT, CDR2 FQNNGV. V lost 2 bases and J lost 2, with 13 bases in between. CDR3 size: 15 residues. Here the CDR3 reads CASSLLGSRPYEQYF. The CDR3 DNA follows: TGTGCCAGCAGCTTATTAGGTAGTCGACCCTACGAGCAGTACTTC.